Below, 8 T cell receptor beta chains from the same sample are listed, as sequenced in a study of T cells in Graves' hyperthyroidism and ophthalmopathy. RNA transcripts gave rise to amplified TCR beta CDR3 regions. RT-PCR in the first round (using the HTBI primer set) targeted the TCR CDR3. TCRdb reprocessed the multiplex PCR reads via MiXCR and lists one record per CDR3 protein. The sample consists of about 560,000 distinct CDR3 sequences, 16% of them appearing once. The specimen was blood. Receptors originate from a woman in her late teens or twenties with Graves' hyperthyroidism.

The chain is built from TRBV10-1 and TRBJ2-2; 7 bases are shared with TRBD1. With 5 bases clipped from V and 1 base from J, the junction kept 7 bases outside the gene matches. The CDR3 has 16 amino acids. Germline lookup yields CDR1 WNHNN and CDR2 SYGVQD (reference sequence). The CDR3 here is CASSKMTGLNTGELFF. CDR3 in DNA: TGCGCCAGCAGTAAAATGACAGGGTTGAACACCGGGGAGCTGTTTTTT.

V gene TRBV14 combines with J gene TRBJ1-4, with 8 bases that match TRBD1. After removal of 1 base from V and 8 bases from J, the junction contained 6 bases not matched to a gene. The CDR3 is 15 residues long. Germline V gives CDR1 SGHDN, CDR2 FVKESK. The chain's CDR3 is CASSQAQGAGEKLFF. In DNA form, the CDR3 reads TGTGCCAGCAGCCAAGCCCAGGGGGCAGGAGAAAAACTGTTTTTT.

This clonotype was seen more than once but under ten times. As DNA, the CDR3 is TGTGCCAGCAGCTTAGTAGTTTCCAATGAGCAGTTCTTC. Residues: CASSLVVSNEQFF. The chain recombines TRBV7-6 with TRBJ2-1; D remains unclear. CDR3 size: 13 residues. The V end was cut by 1 base, the J end by 6 bases, with 7 bases between. Germline V gene data show CDR1 as SGHVS and CDR2 as FNYEAQ.

This rearrangement joins TRBV5-6 to TRBJ2-7; 7 bases line up with TRBD1. With V trimmed by 3 bases and J by 5 bases, 14 bases remained unmatched. CDR3 length: 16 residues. Per germline, CDR1 SGHDT and CDR2 YYEEEE. CDR3 sequence (DNA): TGTGCCAGCAGCTCAGGACCGGGACAGATATTACACGAGCAGTACTTC. Translation: CASSSGPGQILHEQYF.

The chain joins TRBV28 to TRBJ1-5, with D possibly matching TRBD1 (5 bases). The CDR3 length is 13 residues. The germline V and J ends were trimmed by 11 bases and 4 bases, with 15 bases remaining between them. Germline V gives CDR1 MDHEN, CDR2 SYDVKM. The CDR3 spells CAAKGDPNQPQHF. CDR3 nucleotides: TGTGCCGCTAAAGGGGACCCTAATCAGCCCCAGCATTTT.

The J gene is TRBJ2-3, the V gene TRBV27; D may be TRBD2 (5 bases). This CDR3 region has 13 residues. Germline values: CDR1 MNHEY, CDR2 SMNVEV (reference sequence). V shed 3 bases and J shed 4 bases, with 8 bases lying between them. The CDR3 region is CASSFEGADTQYF. In nucleotides, the CDR3 is TGTGCCAGCAGTTTTGAGGGTGCAGATACGCAGTATTTT.

In regard to this clonotype: This clone may be a read error of a much larger clone one base away. The J gene is TRBJ2-4, the V gene TRBV5-1; 7 bases are shared with TRBD1. Germline lookup yields CDR1 SGHRS and CDR2 YFSETQ. The CDR3 covers 17 residues. This CDR3 is CASSLGQGPLAKNILYF. In DNA form, the CDR3 reads TGCGCCAGCAGCTTGGGACAGGGACCTTTAGCCAAAAACATTCTGTACTTC.

This clonotype came up many times. This chain joins TRBV11-3 and TRBJ2-7; D remains ambiguous. V was shortened by 3 bases and J by 6 bases, with 9 bases between the two germline ends. The CDR3 contains 12 residues. CDR1 is SGHNT and CDR2 is YENEEA in the germline V gene. The CDR3 DNA sequence: TGTGCCAGCAGCTTTCACGAACCCGAGCAGTACTTC. Translation gives CASSFHEPEQYF.